This TCR beta chain was identified in a study of blood T cells in healthy people across ages (dated by TCRdb to between 2015 and 2016). In the study overall: Template switching captured roughly one uniquely barcoded TCR beta cDNA molecule per two T cells in model experiments. Using the same blood draw, the study looked at two additional independent replicas of 1 million unique cDNA reads for two donors, one aged 18 to 29 and the other aged 80 or older. Age-related changes in TCR beta repertoire diversity were measured in the study by deep sequencing normalized with unique cDNA molecular identifiers. To avoid experimental bias, donors of different ages were distributed randomly across sequencing lanes. The donors were divided into four age groups: young (average approximately 15 years), middle-aged (about 41), aged (approximately 62) and long-lived (around 80). On the study overall, not on this receptor specifically: Because profiling used bulk unsorted PBMCs, naive and antigen-experienced compartments could not be compared conclusively. Because donor CMV infection status was unknown, age-related changes in expanded clonotypes were potentially confounded. Total diversity estimates from one million sequenced T cells were considered lower bounds and underestimates. There was a strong correlation between observed TCR beta diversity and the percentage of naive T cells measured by flow cytometry. Compared with the aged group, the long-lived group had more naive CD4+ T cells, fewer expanded clones and increased TCR diversity, a pattern suggesting age selection. Observed TCR beta diversity per million T cells fell roughly linearly with age, and a significant reduction was already apparent by age about 38.

About this clonotype itself: Its antigen remains undetermined. Germline and junction disagree at one end, which may indicate a read error.

Systemically healthy Caucasian individuals from Russia, approximately 39 in total and aged about 6 to 90 years, were included as donors. Each donor gave ten milliliters of peripheral blood, drawn into EDTA-treated Vacutainer tubes. Ficoll-Paque density-gradient centrifugation was used to isolate PBMCs, with at least 6.5 million per sample. Trizol reagent was used to extract total RNA from PBMCs, with at least 5 micrograms per sample. For every donor, an aliquot of PBMCs went through flow cytometry to measure the percentages of naive CD45RAhigh/CD27high T cells. The cysteine opens and the phenylalanine closes a CDR3 of 16 amino acids. CDR3 DNA is the only sequence kept; it has 48 bases, read in frame from the first base. The germline V gene (reference sequence) supplies CDR1 MNHEY and CDR2 SMNVEV. The method behind the library was 5' RACE. Sequenced on an Illumina HiSeq 2500. The second PCR ran for about 6 to 12 cycles and used a J-beta primer mix along with a sample-barcoded 5' primer. A unique molecular identifier was introduced onto each TCR beta cDNA molecule by a template-switch 5' adaptor carrying 12 random nucleotides. Each sample yielded at least 3 million CDR3-containing paired-end reads. First-strand cDNA was synthesized from all RNA with the Mint cDNA synthesis kit, primed by a TRBC-specific oligonucleotide. After uracil-DNA glycosylase treatment, a first 18-cycle PCR used universal primers M1SS and BC2_uni_R on all cDNA. The paper's data handling went like this. Each sample was normalized by randomly selecting 1 million high-quality reads, each carrying a distinct molecular identifier. Reads sharing molecular identifiers were discarded rather than binned into consensus sequences. MiTCR, set to a Q25 quality threshold and the strictest error-elimination algorithm, was used for CDR3 identification, clonotype clustering and error correction. A nonparametric unseen species model with Euler transformation was used to estimate lower-bound total TCR beta diversity. TCRdb reran the public reads through fastp at Q25 and MiXCR, keeping productive beta chains. When rows share a CDR3 protein, they turn into one entry using the most common DNA and genes. These V and J calls originate from TCRdb's pipeline instead of the authors' own analysis. This sample gives 780,000 or so distinct CDR3 sequences in total; about 61% of them show up just once. The top ten hold roughly 25% of the sample.

The sample consisted of blood. The sequence came from a man aged 40-55 years in good health. The chain links TRBV27 with TRBJ2-1, and perhaps TRBD2 as D gene, on 6 matching bases. This receptor carries the CDR3 CASRSLALVSYNERFF. In nucleotides, the sequence is TGTGCCAGCAGATCTCTAGCGCTAGTTTCCTACAATGAGCGGTTCTTC.